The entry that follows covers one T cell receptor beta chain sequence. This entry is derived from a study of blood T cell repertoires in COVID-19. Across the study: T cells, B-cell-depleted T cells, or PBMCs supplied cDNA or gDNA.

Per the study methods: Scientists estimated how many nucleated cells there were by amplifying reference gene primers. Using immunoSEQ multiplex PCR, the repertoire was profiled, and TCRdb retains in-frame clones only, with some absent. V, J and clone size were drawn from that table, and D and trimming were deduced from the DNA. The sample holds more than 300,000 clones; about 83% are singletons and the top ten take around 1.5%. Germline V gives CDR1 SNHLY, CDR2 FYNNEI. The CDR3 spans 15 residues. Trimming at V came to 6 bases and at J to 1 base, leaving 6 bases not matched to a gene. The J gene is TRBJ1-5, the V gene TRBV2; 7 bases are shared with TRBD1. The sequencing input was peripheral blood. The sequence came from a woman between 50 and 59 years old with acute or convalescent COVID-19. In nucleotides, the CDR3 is TGTGCCAGCAGAAACAGGGGCTTGAGCAATCAGCCCCAGCATTTT. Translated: CASRNRGLSNQPQHF.